The 15 T cell receptor beta chains below were found in one sample sequenced in a study of technical replicates of blood from a handful of donors (dated by TCRdb to the late 2010s). Library preparation used the immunoSEQ multiplex PCR assay. As stored in TCRdb, this immuneACCESS dataset retains in-frame rearrangements with V and J assigned. A fraction of the clones does not appear; measured against another copy, unresolved V genes explain less than half of the discrepancy, and the remainder lacks a known reason. A total of tens of thousands of clones appear in this sample, about 93% of them only once. About 3.9% of the sample is held by the ten biggest clonotypes. Sequenced sample: PBMCs. All receptors come from a human donor in good health. Some clones in this sample may be carry-over from other donors' samples.

The rearrangement uses TRBV5-3 and TRBJ1-4; no definite D call. TRBV5-3 is flagged as an ORF with uncertain function. This CDR3 region has 16 residues. The V end was cut by 2 bases, the J end by 0 bases, with 11 bases between. The CDR3 region is CARSFRDCATNEKLFF. The CDR3 DNA reads TGTGCCAGAAGCTTCCGCGACTGTGCAACTAATGAAAAACTGTTTTTT.

This rearrangement joins TRBV4-3 to TRBJ1-2, with D perhaps TRBD1 (5 bases). The V end lost 1 base, the J end lost 7 bases, and 10 bases lay between the germline ends. Germline values: CDR1 LGHNA, CDR2 YSLEER. The CDR3 has 13 residues. CDR3 DNA sequence: TGCGCCAGCAGCCAAGGGGGAACAGGTGGCTACACCTTC. Protein product: CASSQGGTGGYTF.

V and J are TRBV7-2 and TRBJ1-5; a weak D match, TRBD1 (5 bases). There are 14 residues in the CDR3. Germline CDR1 SGHTA, CDR2 FQGNSA. V lost 1 base, J lost 2 bases, and 6 bases lay in between. The DNA for the CDR3 is TGTGCCAGCAGCTTAGGGGGCCGCAATCAGCCCCAGCATTTT. Its protein is CASSLGGRNQPQHF.

This clone was seen only once. The V and J genes are TRBV7-9 and TRBJ2-5; D perhaps matches TRBD1 (6 bases). With 5 bases removed from V and 5 bases from J, the gap between germline ends came to 15 bases. The CDR3 totals 14 residues. The V gene's germline CDR1 is SEHNR and CDR2 FQNEAQ (reference sequence). The CDR3 protein is CASSPGGGRETQYF. The CDR3 DNA reads as TGTGCCAGCAGCCCGGGTGGGGGCCGGGAGACCCAGTACTTC.

V usage is TRBV7-9 and J usage is TRBJ1-2; 7 nucleotides line up with TRBD1. J lost 7 bases, V lost 5 bases, and 10 bases had no gene match. In germline, CDR1 is SEHNR, CDR2 FQNEAQ (reference sequence). This CDR3 region has 14 residues. CDR3 sequence (DNA): TGTGCCAGCAGCCCGTCCGGCAGGGGGATTGGCTACACCTTC. It specifies CASSPSGRGIGYTF. The variable domain in full, completed from reference TRBV7-9 and TRBJ1-2, reads DTGVSQNPRHKITKRGQNVTFRCDPISEHNRLYWYRQTLGQGPEFLTYFQNEAQLEKSRLLSDRFSAERPKGSFSTLEIQRTEQGDSAMYLCASSPSGRGIGYTFGSGTRLTVV.

This clone was found once. The J gene is TRBJ1-2, the V gene TRBV5-5; 8 bases align to TRBD1. Germline V gene lookup returns CDR1 SGHKS and CDR2 YYEKEE (reference sequence). The trim removed 5 bases at V and 5 bases at J, leaving 11 bases unmatched. This CDR3 comprises 15 residues. The CDR3 DNA is TGTGCCAGCAGTTTGACAGGGGATGGCCCTTATGGCTACACCTTC. Amino acid sequence: CASSLTGDGPYGYTF.

The rearrangement uses TRBV6-1 and TRBJ2-3; 8 bases fit TRBD2. The germline V gene encodes CDR1 MNHNS and CDR2 SASEGT. CDR3 length: 13 amino acids. The junction had 8 bases not matched to a gene; V was cut back by 1 base and J by 14 bases. CDR3 sequence reads: CASSEVRGTRWYF. CDR3 nucleotide sequence: TGTGCCAGCAGTGAAGTCCGGGGGACTAGATGGTATTTT.

The chain combines TRBV5-4 with TRBJ1-1; D gene uncertain. The V end lost 1 base, the J end lost 1 base, and 5 bases lay between the germline ends. CDR1 and CDR2 from the germline V gene are SGHNT and YYREEE (reference sequence). This CDR3 has 13 residues. CDR3 sequence reads: CASSLRRNTEAFF. The CDR3 nucleotides are TGTGCCAGCAGCTTGAGGAGGAACACTGAAGCTTTCTTT.

CDR3: CASNPSAGQQETQYF. CDR3 nucleotide sequence: TGTGCCAGCAACCCGTCAGCGGGGCAACAAGAGACCCAGTACTTC. V usage is TRBV7-8 and J usage is TRBJ2-5; 7 bases map to TRBD2. CDR3 size: 15 residues. Germline CDR1 reads SGHVS; CDR2 reads FQNEAQ. J was trimmed by 2 bases and V by 7 bases; bases with no gene match: 10.

The chain links TRBV5-6 to TRBJ1-1; TRBD1 matches at 11 bases. V shed 2 bases, J shed 6 bases, and the junction held 12 bases outside the gene matches. The CDR3 contains 17 residues. Germline V gene sequence: CDR1 SGHDT, CDR2 YYEEEE. The DNA for the CDR3 is TGTGCCAGCAGCTTAAGGACAGGGGGCGTTTTCCCCTCTGAAGCTTTCTTT. This codes for CASSLRTGGVFPSEAFF.

The chain has TRBV7-2 and TRBJ2-1; tentatively, D is TRBD2 (6 bases). The germline CDR1 and CDR2 sequences are SGHTA and FQGNSA. V was trimmed by 3 bases and J by 9 bases, leaving 21 bases between them. CDR3 size: 16 residues. The CDR3 loop is CASSLLTSGGVAEQFF. The DNA of the CDR3 is TGTGCCAGCAGCTTGCTGACTAGTGGGGGAGTGGCTGAGCAGTTCTTC.

The chain joins TRBV9 to TRBJ2-1; D gene uncertain. V shed 1 base and J shed 5 bases, with 7 bases lying between them. The length of the CDR3 is 13 residues. Germline CDR1 and CDR2: SGDLS and YYNGEE. The CDR3 nucleotides are TGTGCCAGCAGCGTAAGTAGCAACAATGAGCAGTTCTTC. Translation: CASSVSSNNEQFF. The entire variable domain, with the rest obtained from reference TRBV9 and TRBJ2-1, is as follows: DSGVTQTPKHLITATGQRVTLRCSPRSGDLSVYWYQQSLDQGLQFLIQYYNGEERAKGNILERFSAQQFPDLHSELNLSSLELGDSALYFCASSVSSNNEQFFGPGTRLTVL.

J is TRBJ2-1 and V is TRBV5-1, with 8 bases identical to TRBD1. This CDR3 has 15 residues. V lost 4 bases and J lost 6; bases outside the gene matches: 9. Germline V gives CDR1 SGHRS, CDR2 YFSETQ. This CDR3 is CASSPPGTGGNEQFF. In DNA, the CDR3 is TGCGCCAGCAGCCCCCCGGGAACAGGGGGCAATGAGCAGTTCTTC.

The rearrangement uses TRBV11-1 and TRBJ2-5; D unresolved. The CDR3 extends over 15 amino acids. CDR1 is SGHAT and CDR2 is FQDESV in the germline V gene (reference sequence). V shed 1 base and J shed 5 bases, with 14 bases lying between them. CDR3 in amino acids: CASSLVGLTRETQYF. The CDR3, as DNA: TGTGCCAGCAGCTTAGTTGGTCTAACGAGGGAGACCCAGTACTTC.

The chain links TRBV6-5 to TRBJ2-7, with TRBD1 as a possible D gene (6 bases). The CDR3 runs 13 residues. V was trimmed by 6 bases and J by 6 bases, leaving 15 bases between them. The germline V gene has CDR1 MNHEY and CDR2 SVGAGI. The CDR3 region is CASRTGQQSEQYF. CDR3 DNA sequence: TGTGCCAGCAGAACGGGACAACAAAGCGAGCAGTACTTC.